The table lists the clone carrying this T cell receptor (beta chain) with a count of one. The data are from a study of control samples from healthy donors and cancer patients. Some clones are missing from TCRdb's copy, which holds only in-frame ones; the method was immunoSEQ multiplex PCR. Here the sample spans about 80,000 clones, 70% to 90% being singletons. CDR1 is MGHDK, CDR2 SYGVNS, per germline. Trimming cost V 4 bases and J 2 bases, with 5 bases left between them. This CDR3 has 13 amino acids. The sample comprised blood. This sequence was found in a woman in her fifties or sixties in good health. The J gene is TRBJ2-2, the V gene TRBV25-1; D uncertain. The CDR3 DNA reads TGTGCCAGCAGTGGCAGTAACACCGGGGAGCTGTTTTTT. Translated: CASSGSNTGELFF. Full variable domain (missing parts from reference TRBV25-1 and TRBJ2-2): EADIYQTPRYLVIGTGKKITLECSQTMGHDKMYWYQQDPGMELHLIHYSYGVNSTEKGDLSSESTVSRIRTEHFPLTLESARPSHTSQYLCASSGSNTGELFFGEGSRLTVL.